Sequencing of this T cell receptor beta chain was carried out in a study of response to subunit inactivated influenza vaccine. TCRdb recomputed calls from the RT-PCR reads with MiXCR, one row per CDR3 protein. The sample lists about 650,000 distinct CDR3 sequences, about 15% occurring once. Germline V gene sequence: CDR1 SGHAT, CDR2 FQNNGV. This CDR3 region has 16 residues. J was trimmed by 4 bases and V by 0 bases; bases with no gene match: 4. A few counts support this clonotype. The clonotype originates from a middle-aged man who received an inactivated influenza vaccine. Sequencing was performed on PBMCs from blood, taken approximately 12 days after vaccination. The chain employs TRBV11-2 and TRBJ2-2; 8 nucleotides match TRBD1. This CDR3 is CASSLDGRGPTGELFF. In DNA, the CDR3 is TGTGCCAGCAGCTTAGACGGCAGGGGGCCCACCGGGGAGCTGTTTTTT.